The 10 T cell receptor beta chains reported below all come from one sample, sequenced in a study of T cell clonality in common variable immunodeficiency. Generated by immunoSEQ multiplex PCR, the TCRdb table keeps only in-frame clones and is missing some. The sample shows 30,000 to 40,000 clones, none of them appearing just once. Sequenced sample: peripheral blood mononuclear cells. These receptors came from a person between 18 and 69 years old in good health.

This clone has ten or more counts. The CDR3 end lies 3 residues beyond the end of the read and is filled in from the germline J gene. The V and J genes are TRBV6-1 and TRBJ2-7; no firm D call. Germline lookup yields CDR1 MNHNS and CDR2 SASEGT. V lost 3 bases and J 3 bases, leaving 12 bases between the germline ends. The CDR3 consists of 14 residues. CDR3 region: CASSDLSYSYEQYF. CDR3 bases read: TGTGCCAGCAGTGATTTATCCTACAGCTACGAG.

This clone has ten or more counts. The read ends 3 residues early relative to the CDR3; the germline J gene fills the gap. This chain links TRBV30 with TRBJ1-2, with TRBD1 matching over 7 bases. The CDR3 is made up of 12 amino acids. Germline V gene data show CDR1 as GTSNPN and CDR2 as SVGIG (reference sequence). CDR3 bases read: TGTGCCTGGACGATACAGGGGTTCGGC. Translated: CAWTIQGFG. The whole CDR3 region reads CAWTIQGFGYTF.

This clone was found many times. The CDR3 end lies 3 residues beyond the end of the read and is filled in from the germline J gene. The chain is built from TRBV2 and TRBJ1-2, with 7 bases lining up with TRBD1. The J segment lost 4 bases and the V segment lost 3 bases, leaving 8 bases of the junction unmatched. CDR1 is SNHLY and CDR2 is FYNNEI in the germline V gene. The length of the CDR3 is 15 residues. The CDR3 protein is CASSEVVGTAYGYTF. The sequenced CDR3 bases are TGTGCCAGCAGTGAGGTAGTCGGGACAGCCTATGGC.

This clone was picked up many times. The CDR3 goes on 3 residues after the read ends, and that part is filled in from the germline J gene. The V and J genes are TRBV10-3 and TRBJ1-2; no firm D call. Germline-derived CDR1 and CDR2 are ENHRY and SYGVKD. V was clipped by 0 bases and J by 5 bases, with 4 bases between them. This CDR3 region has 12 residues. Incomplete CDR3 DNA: TGTGCCATCAGTGAGTCAGGGTATGGC. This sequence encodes CAISESGYG. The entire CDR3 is CAISESGYGYTF.

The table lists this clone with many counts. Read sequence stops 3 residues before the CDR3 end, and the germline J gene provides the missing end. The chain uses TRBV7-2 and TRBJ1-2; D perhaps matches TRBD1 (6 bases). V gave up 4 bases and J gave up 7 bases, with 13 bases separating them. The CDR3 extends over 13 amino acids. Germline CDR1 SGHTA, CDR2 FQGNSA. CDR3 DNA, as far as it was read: TGTGCCAGCAGCTCTGGACAGTTCCTTGGC. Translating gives CASSSGQFLG. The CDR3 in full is CASSSGQFLGYTF.

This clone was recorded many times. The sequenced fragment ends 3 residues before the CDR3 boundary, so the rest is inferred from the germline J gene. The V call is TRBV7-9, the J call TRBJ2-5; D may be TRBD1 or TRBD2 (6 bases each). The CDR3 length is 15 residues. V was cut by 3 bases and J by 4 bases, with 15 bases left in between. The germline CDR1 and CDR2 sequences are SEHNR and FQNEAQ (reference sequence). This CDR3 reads CASSLVVQGGETQYF. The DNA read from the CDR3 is TGTGCCAGCAGCTTGGTGGTACAGGGAGGAGAGACC.

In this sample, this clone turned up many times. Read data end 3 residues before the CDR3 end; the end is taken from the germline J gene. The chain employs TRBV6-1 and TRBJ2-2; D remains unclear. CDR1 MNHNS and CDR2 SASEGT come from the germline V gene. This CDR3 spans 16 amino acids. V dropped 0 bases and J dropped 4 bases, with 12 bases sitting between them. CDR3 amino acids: CASSEAVEGSTGELFF. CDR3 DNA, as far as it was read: TGTGCCAGCAGTGAAGCGGTAGAAGGGTCCACCGGGGAG.

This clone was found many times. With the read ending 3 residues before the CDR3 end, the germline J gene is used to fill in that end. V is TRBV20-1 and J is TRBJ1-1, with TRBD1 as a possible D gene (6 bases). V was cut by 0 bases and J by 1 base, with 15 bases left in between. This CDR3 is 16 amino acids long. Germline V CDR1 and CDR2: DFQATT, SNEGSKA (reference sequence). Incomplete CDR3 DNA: TGCAGTGCTAGAGAGCTCGGCAGGGGACCGAACACTGAA. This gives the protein CSARELGRGPNTE. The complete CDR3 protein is CSARELGRGPNTEAFF.

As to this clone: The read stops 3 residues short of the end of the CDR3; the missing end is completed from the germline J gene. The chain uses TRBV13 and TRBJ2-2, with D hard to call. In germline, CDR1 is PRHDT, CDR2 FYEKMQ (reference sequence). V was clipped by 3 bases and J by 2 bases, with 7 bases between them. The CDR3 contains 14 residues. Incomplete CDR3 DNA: TGTGCCAGCAGCTTCGGTAGAAACACCGGGGAG. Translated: CASSFGRNTGE. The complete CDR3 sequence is CASSFGRNTGELFF. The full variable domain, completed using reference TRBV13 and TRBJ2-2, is AAGVIQSPRHLIKEKRETATLKCYPIPRHDTVYWYQQGPGQDPQFLISFYEKMQSDKGSIPDRFSAQQFSDYHSELNMSSLELGDSALYFCASSFGRNTGELFFGEGSRLTVL.

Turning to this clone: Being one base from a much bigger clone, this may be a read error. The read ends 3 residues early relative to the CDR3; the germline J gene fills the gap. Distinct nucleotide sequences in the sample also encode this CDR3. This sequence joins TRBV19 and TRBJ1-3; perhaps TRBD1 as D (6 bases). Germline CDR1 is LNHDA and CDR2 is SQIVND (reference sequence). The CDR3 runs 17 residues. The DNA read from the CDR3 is TGTGCCAGTAGTAGCCTCGGAAGGACAGCCTCTGGAAACACG. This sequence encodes CASSSLGRTASGNT. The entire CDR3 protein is CASSSLGRTASGNTIYF.